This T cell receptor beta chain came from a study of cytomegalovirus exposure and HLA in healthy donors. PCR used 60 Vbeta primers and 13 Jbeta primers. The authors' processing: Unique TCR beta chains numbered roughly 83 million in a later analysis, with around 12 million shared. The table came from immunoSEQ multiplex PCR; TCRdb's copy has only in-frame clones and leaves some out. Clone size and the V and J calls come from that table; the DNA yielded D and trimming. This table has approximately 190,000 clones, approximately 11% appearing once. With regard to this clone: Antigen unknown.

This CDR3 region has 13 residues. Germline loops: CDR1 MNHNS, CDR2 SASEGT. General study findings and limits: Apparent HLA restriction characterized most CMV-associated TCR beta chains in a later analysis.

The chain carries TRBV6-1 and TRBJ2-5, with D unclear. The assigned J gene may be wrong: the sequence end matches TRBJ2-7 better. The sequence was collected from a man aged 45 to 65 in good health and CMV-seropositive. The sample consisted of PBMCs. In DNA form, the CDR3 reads TGTGCCAGCAGTGAAAGCCAACTCTACGAGCAGTACTTC. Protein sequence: CASSESQLYEQYF.